Listed here is a single T cell receptor (beta chain). TCRdb's table, derived via immunoSEQ multiplex PCR, lists solely in-frame clones and lacks some. Of nearly 110,000 clones listed, 70% to 85% are singletons. The CDR3 sequence is 11 residues long. With 10 bases clipped from V and 5 bases from J, the junction kept 5 bases outside the gene matches. Looked up from germline, CDR1 is MNHEY and CDR2 is SVGAGI. The data are from a study of blood T cell repertoires in COVID-19. The sequenced sample was peripheral blood. The chain uses TRBV6-5 and TRBJ2-7; 7 bases align to TRBD1. This clonotype was obtained from a woman aged 55-70 years with acute or convalescent COVID-19. In DNA, the CDR3 is TGTGCCACCAACAGGGGACACGAGCAGTACTTC. Translation gives CATNRGHEQYF.